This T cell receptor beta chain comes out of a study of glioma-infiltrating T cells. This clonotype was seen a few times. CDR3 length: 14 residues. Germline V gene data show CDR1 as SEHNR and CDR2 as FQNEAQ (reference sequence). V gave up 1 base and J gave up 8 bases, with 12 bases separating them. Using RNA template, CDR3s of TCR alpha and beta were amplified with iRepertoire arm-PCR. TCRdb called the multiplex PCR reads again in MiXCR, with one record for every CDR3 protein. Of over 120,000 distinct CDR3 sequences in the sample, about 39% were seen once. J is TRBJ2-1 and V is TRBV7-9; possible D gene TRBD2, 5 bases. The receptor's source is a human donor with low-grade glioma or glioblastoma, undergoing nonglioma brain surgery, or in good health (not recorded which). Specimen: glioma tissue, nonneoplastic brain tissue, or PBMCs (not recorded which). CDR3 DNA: TGTGCCAGCAGCTTAGGAGGGAGTGGGTATGAGCAGTTCTTC. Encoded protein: CASSLGGSGYEQFF.